This T cell receptor beta chain originates from a study of vaccination effects on CD4 cells after COVID-19. Study-level background: Post-vaccine draws lagged the second dose by a median of 72 days.

With the ViraFEST assay, the study expanded antigen-specific CD4+ T cells using viral peptide pools, then sequenced them. Once cultured for approximately 10 days, the cells underwent separation to obtain CD4+ T cells. Two doses of either BNT162b2 or mRNA-1273 were given to each participant. Neither prior SARS-CoV-2 infection nor positive nucleocapsid antibodies were present in the vaccine recipients. Wells containing a few million PBMC each were cultured with about 9.4 IU/ml IL-2 and approximately 10 ug/ml peptides. About this clone: Its matching antigen is unknown.

The method was immunoSEQ multiplex PCR; TCRdb's version includes in-frame clones alone and lacks a portion of them. The data contain fewer than 90,000 clones, over 75% of them singletons. Per the germline V gene, CDR1 is MNHNY and CDR2 is SVGAGI (reference sequence). The CDR3 spans 15 residues. V lost 3 bases, J lost 2 bases, and 11 bases lay in between. Overall study findings and caveats: Only a few convalescent patients and no early post-infection timepoints featured in the study.

Material: CD4+ T cells from PBMCs cultured with HCoV-OC43 spike peptides, obtained after COVID-19 vaccination. Noted subset: HCoV-OC43 spike overlapping peptide pool stimulation. This receptor was obtained from a human donor who received a COVID-19 vaccine. V usage is TRBV6-6 and J usage is TRBJ1-3; D gene unclear. CDR3 sequence reads: CASSYPPQAGNTIYF. The CDR3 region has the DNA TGTGCCAGCAGTTATCCGCCGCAGGCTGGAAACACCATATATTTT.